Below, 25 T cell receptor beta chains from the same sample are listed, as sequenced in a study of response to subunit inactivated influenza vaccine. TCRdb passed the RT-PCR reads through MiXCR, listing each CDR3 protein once. The table includes around 500,000 distinct CDR3 sequences, around 9.9% detected once. The sequencing here drew on PBMCs from blood, taken about 40 days after vaccination. Receptors originate from a man aged 50-60 years who received an inactivated influenza vaccine.

The chain combines TRBV20-1 with TRBJ2-5, with D possibly being TRBD2 (6 bases). The germline CDR1 and CDR2 sequences are DFQATT and SNEGSKA (reference sequence). V dropped 4 bases and J dropped 3 bases, with 12 bases sitting between them. CDR3 length equals 13 residues. In nucleotides, the CDR3 is TGCAGTGCTACCTCCGGGACTGAAGAGACCCAGTACTTC. It codes for CSATSGTEETQYF.

This rearrangement joins TRBV5-1 to TRBJ2-7, with TRBD1 identical over 10 bases. Per germline, CDR1 SGHRS and CDR2 YFSETQ. The CDR3 has 14 amino acids. The trim removed 4 bases at V and 2 bases at J, leaving 3 bases unmatched. The CDR3 is CASSGDRGPYEQYF. The DNA of the CDR3 is TGCGCCAGCAGCGGGGACAGGGGACCCTACGAGCAGTACTTC.

CDR3 in DNA: TGCGCCAGCAGCTTGGCCCCAAGCGGGAGTGTAGAGACCCAGTACTTC. It is translated as CASSLAPSGSVETQYF. The V call is TRBV5-1, the J call TRBJ2-5, with 8 bases matching TRBD2. Germline V gene sequence: CDR1 SGHRS, CDR2 YFSETQ. Losses at the gene ends were 0 bases for V and 4 bases for J; bases not matched to a gene: 8. The CDR3 is made up of 16 amino acids.

The sample holds many counts of this clonotype. The CDR3 is CASSVGGHTDTQYF. CDR3 in DNA: TGTGCCAGCAGCGTAGGGGGCCACACAGATACGCAGTATTTT. The chain employs TRBV9 and TRBJ2-3; TRBD1 is a possible D gene (5 bases). This CDR3 has 14 amino acids. Trimming shortened V by 0 bases and J by 2 bases, and 7 bases separated the two germline ends. Germline CDR1 reads SGDLS; CDR2 reads YYNGEE.

This clonotype has a handful of counts. The chain joins TRBV24-1 to TRBJ2-3, with no clear D. Germline V lookup: CDR1 KGHDR, CDR2 SFDVKD. This CDR3 contains 12 residues. The V end was cut by 6 bases, the J end by 2 bases, with 5 bases between. The CDR3 reads CATSSFTDTQYF. CDR3 in DNA: TGTGCCACCAGTTCTTTCACAGATACGCAGTATTTT.

The chain is built from TRBV11-1 and TRBJ2-1; maybe TRBD2 (6 bases). With 5 bases removed from V and 0 bases from J, the gap between germline ends came to 14 bases. The germline V gene encodes CDR1 SGHAT and CDR2 FQDESV (reference sequence). The CDR3 is 16 amino acids. CDR3 in amino acids: CASSRLSGSSYNEQFF. In DNA, the CDR3 is TGTGCCAGCAGCCGCCTTAGCGGCAGCTCCTACAATGAGCAGTTCTTC.

In its sample, this clonotype was seen many times. The V and J genes are TRBV5-1 and TRBJ2-5; TRBD2 matches 9 bases. V lost 4 bases to trimming and J lost 3 bases; unmatched junction nucleotides: 4. The CDR3 runs to 14 residues. Germline-derived CDR1 and CDR2 are SGHRS and YFSETQ. CDR3 nucleotide sequence: TGCGCCAGCAGCGGGACTAGCTCCGAAGAGACCCAGTACTTC. Translated, it gives CASSGTSSEETQYF.

This clonotype came up a few times. The rearrangement links TRBV12-3 or TRBV12-4 to TRBJ2-2, with D perhaps TRBD2 (6 bases). This CDR3 has 13 amino acids. Trimming left V 2 bases short and J 7 bases short, with 8 bases between. The CDR3 DNA reads TGTGCCAGCAGTTTATCGGGGGACGGGGAGCTGTTTTTT. It specifies CASSLSGDGELFF.

There are many counts of this clonotype. The chain recombines TRBV29-1 with TRBJ2-6; weak D call: TRBD2 (6 bases). CDR3 length: 18 residues. V shed 3 bases and J shed 0 bases, with 18 bases lying between them. Per the germline V gene, CDR1 is SQVTM and CDR2 is ANQGSEA. The CDR3 sequence is CSVDGSESPSSGANVLTF. The CDR3 DNA is TGCAGCGTTGACGGGAGCGAGTCCCCTAGCTCTGGGGCCAACGTCCTGACTTTC.

This clonotype came up many times. The rearrangement links TRBV20-1 to TRBJ2-2; a weak D match, TRBD1 (5 bases). The CDR3 contains 13 residues. CDR1 DFQATT and CDR2 SNEGSKA come from the germline V gene (reference sequence). Trimming cost V 4 bases and J 1 base, with 7 bases left between them. The chain's CDR3 is CSATQGNTGELFF. The CDR3 coding sequence is TGCAGTGCTACCCAGGGGAACACCGGGGAGCTGTTTTTT.

This clonotype came up a few times. This chain connects TRBV24-1 to TRBJ2-5, with 7 bases identical to TRBD1. With V trimmed by 4 bases and J by 1 base, 5 bases remained unmatched. The CDR3 is made up of 15 amino acids. Germline CDR1 KGHDR, CDR2 SFDVKD. CDR3 sequence (DNA): TGTGCCACCAGTGACACCCGGGACAGCCAAGAGACCCAGTACTTC. Protein sequence: CATSDTRDSQETQYF.

The V gene is TRBV29-1, the J gene TRBJ2-7; 8 nucleotides line up with TRBD1. The germline V gene has CDR1 SQVTM and CDR2 ANQGSEA. The V segment lost 1 base and the J segment 3 bases; nucleotides outside the gene matches: 5. This CDR3 region has 14 residues. CDR3 protein: CSVEGTGSIYEQYF. CDR3 DNA: TGCAGCGTTGAAGGGACAGGGTCAATCTACGAGCAGTACTTC.

This clonotype was counted between two and nine times. This rearrangement joins TRBV7-9 to TRBJ2-3, with TRBD1 identical over 7 bases. Per germline, CDR1 SEHNR and CDR2 FQNEAQ (reference sequence). V lost 5 bases to trimming and J lost 4 bases; unmatched junction nucleotides: 6. The CDR3 is 14 amino acids. The CDR3: CASSTGQPSDTQYF. The CDR3 nucleotides read TGTGCCAGCAGCACGGGACAGCCGTCAGATACGCAGTATTTT.

This chain joins TRBV7-6 and TRBJ1-2, with 7 positions matching TRBD1. With V trimmed by 3 bases and J by 1 base, 8 bases remained unmatched. Germline CDR1 is SGHVS and CDR2 is FNYEAQ. The CDR3 is 16 residues long. CDR3 nucleotides: TGTGCCAGCAGCTTCAGTCCGGGACAGAATAACTATGGCTACACCTTC. Translated: CASSFSPGQNNYGYTF.

This clonotype was counted only a few times. The chain couples TRBV12-3 or TRBV12-4 to TRBJ2-7, with no clear D. Trimming pared 5 bases from V and 2 bases from J, leaving 13 bases between. This CDR3 is built from 14 residues. DNA for the CDR3: TGTGCCAGCAGTAAAACCGGAATTGCCTACGAGCAGTACTTC. This encodes CASSKTGIAYEQYF.

This clonotype was observed many times. The chain couples TRBV3-1 to TRBJ1-6; 12 bases are a match to TRBD1. This CDR3 region has 19 residues. The trim removed 0 bases at V and 8 bases at J, leaving 11 bases unmatched. The germline V gene has CDR1 LGHDT and CDR2 YNNKEL (reference sequence). The CDR3 nucleotides are TGTGCCAGCAGCCAAGAGGTTGGGACAGGGGGCGTCCCTCATTCACCCCTCCACTTT. The encoded protein is CASSQEVGTGGVPHSPLHF.

This clonotype was seen a handful of times. CDR3 DNA sequence: TGCGCCAGCAGCGTCGGAAACCTACAAACTGAAGCTTTCTTT. This codes for CASSVGNLQTEAFF. This chain uses TRBV5-1 with TRBJ1-1; no definite D call. V shed 4 bases and J shed 5 bases, with 15 bases lying between them. The CDR3 has 14 residues. Looked up from germline, CDR1 is SGHRS and CDR2 is YFSETQ.

The chain carries TRBV12-3 or TRBV12-4 and TRBJ2-1; TRBD2 is a possible D gene (6 bases). Trimming pared 5 bases from V and 0 bases from J, leaving 17 bases between. The length of the CDR3 is 17 residues. CDR3 sequence: CASSPGGLFSSYNEQFF. CDR3 DNA sequence: TGTGCCAGCAGTCCCGGGGGTCTGTTCAGCTCCTACAATGAGCAGTTCTTC.

This clonotype was recorded many times. This chain uses TRBV20-1 with TRBJ2-2; 7 bases agree with TRBD1. CDR3 length: 14 residues. V trimming: 5 bases; J trimming: 5 bases; junction bases outside the gene matches: 8. CDR1 is DFQATT and CDR2 is SNEGSKA in the germline V gene (reference sequence). The CDR3 sequence: CSARQGQPTGELFF. CDR3 in DNA: TGCAGTGCTCGCCAGGGACAGCCTACCGGGGAGCTGTTTTTT.

This clonotype turned up a few times. The DNA of the CDR3 is TGTGCCACCAGCGGCCTCGGGGGGGAGACCCAGTACTTC. This gives the protein CATSGLGGETQYF. The chain has TRBV15 and TRBJ2-5; 7 positions match TRBD2. After removal of 5 bases from V and 5 bases from J, the junction contained 5 bases not matched to a gene. Germline V gene lookup returns CDR1 LNHNV and CDR2 YYDKDF (reference sequence). The CDR3 totals 13 residues.

This clonotype turned up a few times. This rearrangement joins TRBV7-9 to TRBJ2-7; D may be TRBD2 (5 bases). The CDR3 length is 14 residues. Per germline, CDR1 SEHNR and CDR2 FQNEAQ (reference sequence). Trimming cost V 1 base and J 4 bases, with 11 bases left between them. CDR3: CASSLVLPGYEQYF. DNA of the CDR3: TGTGCCAGCAGCTTAGTCCTCCCGGGGTACGAGCAGTACTTC.

This clonotype was observed a handful of times. The V call is TRBV10-3, the J call TRBJ2-1; D gene unclear. The V gene's germline CDR1 is ENHRY and CDR2 SYGVKD. The V and J ends lost 2 bases and 0 bases respectively, with 11 bases between them. The CDR3 loop spans 16 amino acids. CDR3 in amino acids: CAISERGASSYNEQFF. CDR3 nucleotide sequence: TGTGCCATCAGTGAGCGTGGAGCGAGCTCCTACAATGAGCAGTTCTTC.

This clonotype has more than one count but fewer than ten. V gene TRBV12-3 or TRBV12-4 combines with J gene TRBJ1-6, with D unclear. Trimming stripped 5 bases from V and 7 bases from J, with 12 bases between. This CDR3 is 14 amino acids long. The CDR3 here is CASSPQDYNSPLHF. The CDR3 coding sequence is TGTGCCAGCAGTCCGCAGGATTACAATTCACCCCTCCACTTT.

This clonotype has more than one count but fewer than ten. The chain uses TRBV6-2 or TRBV6-3 and TRBJ2-7; a possible D gene is TRBD1 (5 bases). V shed 0 bases and J shed 5 bases, with 14 bases lying between them. This CDR3 is 15 amino acids long. Germline CDR1 is MNHEY and CDR2 is SVGEGT. CDR3 amino acids: CASSYSGRVVHEQYF. Here the CDR3 DNA reads TGTGCCAGCAGTTACTCCGGCAGGGTGGTCCACGAGCAGTACTTC.

This clonotype has just a few counts. V gene TRBV7-8 combines with J gene TRBJ2-1, with TRBD2 identical over 10 bases. The CDR3 is made up of 15 amino acids. Germline CDR1 is SGHVS and CDR2 is FQNEAQ. V dropped 2 bases and J dropped 6; count of bases not matched to a gene: 4. The CDR3 sequence: CASSLSSGSLNEQFF. DNA for the CDR3: TGTGCCAGCAGCTTATCTAGCGGGAGTCTCAATGAGCAGTTCTTC. The full variable domain, with the rest looked up from reference TRBV7-8 and TRBJ2-1, is GAGVSQSPRYKVAKRGQDVALRCDPISGHVSLFWYQQALGQGPEFLTYFQNEAQLDKSGLPSDRFFAERPEGSVSTLKIQRTQQEDSAVYLCASSLSSGSLNEQFFGPGTRLTVL.